This is a list of T cell receptor beta chains from one sample in a study of control samples from healthy donors and cancer patients. Profiled with immunoSEQ multiplex PCR; TCRdb holds only in-frame clones, not every one. The top ten hold approximately 1.9% of the sample, which has nearly 55,000 clones, nearly 96% seen once. Source material: blood. All receptors come from a woman younger than 45 in good health. Each CDR3 is given with its conserved first and last residue. A D gene is named only where the DNA matches it firmly. For some rows the clone size is stated as once, few or many, or as a class when expanded; others skip it.

V: TRBV10-3
D: .
size: .
J: TRBJ2-1
DNA: TGTGCCATCAGGGAAAACAATGAGCAGTTCTTC
CDR3: CAIRENNEQFF

V: TRBV28
D: TRBD1
size: .
J: TRBJ2-1
DNA: TGTGCCAGCACCGCGGGACAGGGGTATTTGGGGTCCTACAATGAGCAGTTCTTC
CDR3: CASTAGQGYLGSYNEQFF

V: TRBV28
D: TRBD1
size: .
J: TRBJ1-1
DNA: TGTGCCAGCAGTTGGGGGACAGGTGATAACACTGAAGCTTTCTTT
CDR3: CASSWGTGDNTEAFF

V: TRBV6-5
D: TRBD2
size: .
J: TRBJ2-7
DNA: TGTGCCAGCAGTTACTCGCGCAGGACTAGCGGGAGTGTGCAGTACTTC
CDR3: CASSYSRRTSGSVQYF

V: TRBV7-8
D: .
size: .
J: TRBJ1-2
DNA: TGTGCCAGCAGCTTAGCCCTAATTTCACAGGGAACTAACTATGGCTACACCTTC
CDR3: CASSLALISQGTNYGYTF

V: TRBV3-1/TRBV3-2
D: TRBD2
size: .
J: TRBJ2-5
DNA: TGTGCCAGCAGGGGATGGGGGGGTCGGCAAGAGACCCAGTACTTC
CDR3: CASRGWGGRQETQYF

V: TRBV11-2
D: .
size: once
J: TRBJ2-7
DNA: TGTGCCAGCAGCCCCGCGGGCCAACTCTACGAGCAGTACTTC
CDR3: CASSPAGQLYEQYF

V: TRBV5-5
D: .
size: .
J: TRBJ1-5
DNA: TGTGCCAGCAGCTTGGCCGCTGATAGAACGGGGAACCAGCATTTT
CDR3: CASSLAADRTGNQHF

V: TRBV4-1
D: TRBD1
size: .
J: TRBJ1-1
DNA: TGCGCCAGCAGCCCAGGGCCGACAGGGACCACTGAAGCTTTCTTT
CDR3: CASSPGPTGTTEAFF

V: TRBV6-2/TRBV6-3
D: .
size: .
J: TRBJ1-4
DNA: TGTGCCAGCAGTCAGGGTGGACCGGGAGAAAAACTGTTTTTT
CDR3: CASSQGGPGEKLFF

V: TRBV28
D: TRBD1
size: .
J: TRBJ1-6
DNA: TGTGCCAGCAGTCTGACAGGGACCTCACCCCTCCACTTT
CDR3: CASSLTGTSPLHF

V: TRBV3-1/TRBV3-2
D: TRBD1
size: .
J: TRBJ1-4
DNA: TGTGCCAGCAGGGGAGGGACAGGGGGTAATGAAAAACTGTTTTTT
CDR3: CASRGGTGGNEKLFF

V: TRBV5-1
D: TRBD2
size: .
J: TRBJ2-1
DNA: TGCGCCAGCAGTTCTCCAGGGGCTAGCGGGAGGGCCATATACAATGAGCAGTTCTTC
CDR3: CASSSPGASGRAIYNEQFF

V: TRBV5-6
D: .
size: .
J: TRBJ2-1
DNA: TGTGCCAGCAGCTTGTACGGACTACGAATCGCCTACAATGAGCAGTTCTTC
CDR3: CASSLYGLRIAYNEQFF